Listed here is a single T cell receptor (beta chain). Antigen: not known. This entry is derived from a study of OX40 agonist ivuxolimab in advanced cancers. Study-wide context: Under the entry rules, prior anti-PD-1, anti-PD-L1 or anti-CTLA-4 therapy was allowed, and roughly 39% had some. One patient with hepatocellular carcinoma and two with cutaneous melanoma, three in all, had partial responses.

Findings and caveats of the study: With doses of 0.1-3.0 mg/kg, partial responders showed among the lowest clonal expansion. Several nonresponders also turned out to have low normalized T-cell clonal expansion.

The assay was immunoSEQ multiplex PCR, and TCRdb's table has in-frame clones only and misses some. This sample carries approximately 50,000 clones, approximately 80% of them seen once, and the ten largest clones take 3% to 5%. Germline values: CDR1 MDHEN, CDR2 SYDVKM. CDR3 length: 14 residues. V gave up 7 bases and J gave up 9 bases, with 21 bases separating them. This specimen was CD4+ or CD8+ T cells sorted from blood, taken in a trial of the OX40 agonist ivuxolimab. This chain connects TRBV28 to TRBJ1-1; maybe TRBD1 (6 bases). This clonotype was obtained from an adult with an advanced solid tumor such as melanoma, head and neck, liver or kidney cancer. The CDR3 bases are TGTGCCAGCACCTCAAGGGGGGACGTTATGAAAGCTTTCTTT. Protein sequence: CASTSRGDVMKAFF.